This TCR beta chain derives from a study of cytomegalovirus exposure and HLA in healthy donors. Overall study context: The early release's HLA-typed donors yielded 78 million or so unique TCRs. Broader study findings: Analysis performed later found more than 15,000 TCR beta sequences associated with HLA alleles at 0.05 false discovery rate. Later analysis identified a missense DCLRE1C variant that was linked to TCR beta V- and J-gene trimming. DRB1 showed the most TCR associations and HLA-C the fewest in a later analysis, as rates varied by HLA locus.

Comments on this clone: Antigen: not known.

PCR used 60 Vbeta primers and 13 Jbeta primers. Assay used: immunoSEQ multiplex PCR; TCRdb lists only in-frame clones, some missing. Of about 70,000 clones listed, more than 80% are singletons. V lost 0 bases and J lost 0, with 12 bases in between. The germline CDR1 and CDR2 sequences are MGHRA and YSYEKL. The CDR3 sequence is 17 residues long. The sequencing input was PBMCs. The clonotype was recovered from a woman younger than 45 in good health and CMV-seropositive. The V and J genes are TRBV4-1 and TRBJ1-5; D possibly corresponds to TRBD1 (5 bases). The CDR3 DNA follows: TGCGCCAGCAGCCAAGACCCCTGGGGGGTTAGCAATCAGCCCCAGCATTTT. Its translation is CASSQDPWGVSNQPQHF.